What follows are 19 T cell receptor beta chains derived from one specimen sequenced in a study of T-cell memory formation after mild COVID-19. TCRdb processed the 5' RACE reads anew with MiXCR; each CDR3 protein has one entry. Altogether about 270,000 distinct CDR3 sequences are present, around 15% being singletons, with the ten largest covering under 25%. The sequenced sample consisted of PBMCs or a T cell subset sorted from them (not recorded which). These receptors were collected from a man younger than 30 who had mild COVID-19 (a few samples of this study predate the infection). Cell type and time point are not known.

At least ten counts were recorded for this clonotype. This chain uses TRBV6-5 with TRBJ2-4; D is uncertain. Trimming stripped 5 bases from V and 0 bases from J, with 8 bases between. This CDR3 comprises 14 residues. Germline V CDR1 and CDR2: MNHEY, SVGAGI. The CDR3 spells CASSPATAKNIQYF. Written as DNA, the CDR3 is TGTGCCAGCAGTCCCGCCACAGCCAAAAACATTCAGTACTTC.

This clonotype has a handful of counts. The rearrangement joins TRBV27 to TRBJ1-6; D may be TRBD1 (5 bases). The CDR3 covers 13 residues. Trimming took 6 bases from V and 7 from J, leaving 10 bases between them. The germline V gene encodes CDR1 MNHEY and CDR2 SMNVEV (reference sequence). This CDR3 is CASRPRQNSPLHF. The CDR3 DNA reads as TGTGCCAGCAGACCCCGACAGAATTCACCCCTCCACTTT.

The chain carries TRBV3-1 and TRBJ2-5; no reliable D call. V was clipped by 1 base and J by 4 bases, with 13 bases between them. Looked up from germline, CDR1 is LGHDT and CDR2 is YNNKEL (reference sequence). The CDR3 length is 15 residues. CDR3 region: CASSQVGFSGETQYF. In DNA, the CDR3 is TGTGCCAGCAGCCAAGTCGGCTTCTCGGGAGAGACCCAGTACTTC.

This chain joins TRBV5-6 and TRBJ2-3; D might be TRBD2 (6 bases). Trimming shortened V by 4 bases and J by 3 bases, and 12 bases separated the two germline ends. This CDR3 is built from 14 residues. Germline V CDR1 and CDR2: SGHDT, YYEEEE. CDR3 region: CASSRSGETDTQYF. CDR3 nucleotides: TGTGCCAGCAGCCGGTCGGGGGAGACAGATACGCAGTATTTT.

The CDR3 nucleotides are TGCGCCAGCAGCCAGGGACCGGGACAGGGAGCCACTGAAGCTTTCTTT. Translated: CASSQGPGQGATEAFF. The rearrangement joins TRBV4-1 to TRBJ1-1; 9 positions agree with TRBD1. The CDR3 sequence is 16 residues long. CDR1 is MGHRA and CDR2 is YSYEKL in the germline V gene. V dropped 3 bases and J dropped 4; count of bases not matched to a gene: 9.

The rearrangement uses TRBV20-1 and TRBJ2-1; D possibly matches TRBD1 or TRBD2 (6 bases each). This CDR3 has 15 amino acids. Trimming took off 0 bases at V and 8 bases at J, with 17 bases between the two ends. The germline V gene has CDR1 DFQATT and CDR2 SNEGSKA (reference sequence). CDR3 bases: TGCAGTGCTAGAGATTTTGGGGGGAACAGGGATGAGCAGTTCTTC. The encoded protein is CSARDFGGNRDEQFF.

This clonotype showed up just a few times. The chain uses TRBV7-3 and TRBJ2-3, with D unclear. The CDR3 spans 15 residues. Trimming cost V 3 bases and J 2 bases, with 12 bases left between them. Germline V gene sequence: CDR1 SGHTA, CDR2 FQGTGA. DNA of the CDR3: TGTGCCAGCAGCTTTAGCTCGCCCCACACAGATACGCAGTATTTT. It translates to CASSFSSPHTDTQYF.

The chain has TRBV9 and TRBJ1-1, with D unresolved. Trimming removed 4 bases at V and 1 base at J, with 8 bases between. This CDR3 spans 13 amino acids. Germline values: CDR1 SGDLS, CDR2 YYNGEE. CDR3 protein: CASSNIENTEAFF. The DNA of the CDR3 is TGTGCCAGCAGCAACATAGAGAACACTGAAGCTTTCTTT.

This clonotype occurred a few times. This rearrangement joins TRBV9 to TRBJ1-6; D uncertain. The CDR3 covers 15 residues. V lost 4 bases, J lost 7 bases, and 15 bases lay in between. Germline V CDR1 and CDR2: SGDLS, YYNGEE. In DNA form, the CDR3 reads TGTGCCAGCAGCCCCCGGACGGATGGAAATTCACCCCTCCACTTT. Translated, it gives CASSPRTDGNSPLHF.

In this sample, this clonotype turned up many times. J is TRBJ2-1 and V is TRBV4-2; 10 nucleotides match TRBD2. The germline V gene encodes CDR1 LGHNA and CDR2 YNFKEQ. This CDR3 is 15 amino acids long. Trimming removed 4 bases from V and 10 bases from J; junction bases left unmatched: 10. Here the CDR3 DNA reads TGTGCCAGCAGCCCCTCAGCGGGGGGGCCAAGCGAGCAGTTCTTC. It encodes CASSPSAGGPSEQFF.

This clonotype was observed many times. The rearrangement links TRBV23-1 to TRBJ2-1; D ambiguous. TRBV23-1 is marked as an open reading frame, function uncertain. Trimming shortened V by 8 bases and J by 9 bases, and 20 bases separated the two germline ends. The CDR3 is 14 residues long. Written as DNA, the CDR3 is TGCGCCAGCTTCGGGTGGGTGGGCCCATCTGAGCAGTTCTTC. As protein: CASFGWVGPSEQFF.

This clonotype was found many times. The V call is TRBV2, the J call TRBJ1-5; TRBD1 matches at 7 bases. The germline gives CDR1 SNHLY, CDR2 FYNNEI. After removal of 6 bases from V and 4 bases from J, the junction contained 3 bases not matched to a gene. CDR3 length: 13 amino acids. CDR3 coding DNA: TGTGCCAGCAGGCGGGACAGTAATCAGCCCCAGCATTTT. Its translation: CASRRDSNQPQHF.

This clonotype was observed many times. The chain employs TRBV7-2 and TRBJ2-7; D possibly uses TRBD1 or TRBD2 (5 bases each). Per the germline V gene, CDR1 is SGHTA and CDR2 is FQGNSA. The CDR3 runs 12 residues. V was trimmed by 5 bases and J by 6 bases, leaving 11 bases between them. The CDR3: CASSPWDGEQYF. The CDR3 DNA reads TGTGCCAGCAGCCCCTGGGACGGCGAGCAGTACTTC. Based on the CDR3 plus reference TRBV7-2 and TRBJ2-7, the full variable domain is GAGVSQSPSNKVTEKGKDVELRCDPISGHTALYWYRQSLGQGLEFLIYFQGNSAPDKSGLPSDRFSAERTGGSVSTLTIQRTQQEDSAVYLCASSPWDGEQYFGPGTRLTVT.

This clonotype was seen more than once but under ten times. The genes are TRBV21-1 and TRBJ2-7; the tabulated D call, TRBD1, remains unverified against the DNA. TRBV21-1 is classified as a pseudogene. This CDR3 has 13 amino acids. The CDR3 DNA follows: TGTGCCAGCAGCTCCCGGGGATCCTACGAGCAGTACGTC. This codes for CASSSRGSYEQYV.

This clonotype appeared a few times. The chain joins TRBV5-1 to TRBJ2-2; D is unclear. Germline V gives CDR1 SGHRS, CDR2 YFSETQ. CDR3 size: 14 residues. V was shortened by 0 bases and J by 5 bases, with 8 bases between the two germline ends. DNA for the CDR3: TGCGCCAGCAGCTTGGACAGACCGACCGGGGAGCTGTTTTTT. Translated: CASSLDRPTGELFF.

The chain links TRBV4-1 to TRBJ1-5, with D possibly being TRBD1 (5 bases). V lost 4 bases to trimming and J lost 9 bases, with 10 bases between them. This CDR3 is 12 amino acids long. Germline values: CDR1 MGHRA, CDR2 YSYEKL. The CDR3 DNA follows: TGCGCCAGCAGCCCGAGGGGAGGGCCCCAGCATTTT. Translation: CASSPRGGPQHF.

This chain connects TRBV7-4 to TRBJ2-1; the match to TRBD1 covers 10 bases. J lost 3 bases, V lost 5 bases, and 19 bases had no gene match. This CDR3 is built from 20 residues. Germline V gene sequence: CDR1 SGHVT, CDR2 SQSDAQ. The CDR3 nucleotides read TGTGCCAGCAGCCCTCCCACCGGGACAGGGGATTTTTTTTGCTACAATGAGCAGTTCTTC. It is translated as CASSPPTGTGDFFCYNEQFF.

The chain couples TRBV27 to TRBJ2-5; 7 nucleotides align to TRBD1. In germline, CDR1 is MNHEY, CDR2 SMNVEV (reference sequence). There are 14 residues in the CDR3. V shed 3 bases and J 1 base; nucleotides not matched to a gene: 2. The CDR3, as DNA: TGTGCCAGCAGTTTGAGGACAGGCCAAGAGACCCAGTACTTC. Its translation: CASSLRTGQETQYF.

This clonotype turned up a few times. The CDR3 sequence is CASSALVSNQPQHF. The DNA for the CDR3 is TGTGCCAGCAGCGCCCTCGTAAGCAATCAGCCCCAGCATTTT. The rearrangement joins TRBV7-2 to TRBJ1-5; D is unclear. The germline V gene has CDR1 SGHTA and CDR2 FQGNSA. V lost 5 bases, J lost 1 base, and 9 bases lay in between. There are 14 residues in the CDR3.